This TCR beta chain was sequenced in a study of cytomegalovirus exposure and HLA in healthy donors (dated by TCRdb to about 2017). About the study as a whole: According to an earlier analysis of a few hundred of the donors, about 180 million T cells yielded 90 million to 130 million unique TCR beta sequences and 250 to 350 Gb of sequence data. In addition to the first cohort of roughly 700 subjects, a separate validation cohort of under 150 different subjects was used. HLA typing included class I and class II loci at four-digit resolution. In an earlier analysis of more than 550 of the donors, high-throughput TCR beta sequencing was used to judge whether each TCR beta V gene segment behaved as functional or pseudogenic. In a later genetic analysis, genome-wide SNP genotypes for about three fifths of the roughly 670 donors were used, and that subset was treated as a discovery cohort. Rather than using new phenotypic data, the later analysis identified candidate immune exposures from TCR beta sequences and from how often those sequences occurred across donors. Among 300 to 500 genotyped donors of the cohort, an average of approximately 240,000 unique TCR beta nucleotide sequences was sequenced per donor, of which about 19% were non-productive. Donor age, sex, ethnicity and CMV serostatus were compiled alongside the repertoire data. Typing coverage differed by locus: A, B, C, DRB1 and DQB1 were typed in about 629-640 donors, DQA1 in 522, DPA1 in approximately 610, and DPB1 in just under 480. To study patterns of TCR occurrence, a later analysis re-analyzed previously published TCR beta repertoires from several hundred donors and added high-resolution HLA genotyping. An early release that covered about 640 HLA-typed donors contained approximately 300 gigabases of sequencing data and roughly 84 million unique TCR sequences. High-throughput TCR immunosequencing, statistical association of individual TCRs with disease status, and machine learning were combined to predict cytomegalovirus infection status. All discovery cohort repertoires had been generated using a single sequencing platform. The study aimed to test whether cataloging public T cell receptors could reveal signatures of past pathogen exposure. The T cell repertoires of 670 or so subjects were profiled by immunosequencing and related to cytomegalovirus serostatus. Because of strong linkage in the cohort, roughly five DR-DQ haplotypes were treated as single units for association and clustering. Of the approximately 400 genotyped donors, over 65% fell in the genetic ancestry cluster associated with self-reported Caucasian donors.

As encoded in the germline V gene, CDR1 is MGHRA while CDR2 is YSYEKL. Including cysteine and phenylalanine, the CDR3 has 12 amino acids. Kept here is only the CDR3 DNA, which spans 36 bases and is read in frame from base 1. V loses 1 base, J loses 5 bases, and the germline ends lie 2 bases apart. The receptor library was made with the immunoSEQ multiplex PCR assay. The multiplex PCR relied on a mix of 60 forward primers for TCR Vbeta segments and 13 reverse primers for TCR Jbeta segments. The CDR3 region of rearranged TCR beta genes was amplified from genomic DNA by a multiplex PCR assay. The amplified TCR beta libraries were sequenced on the Illumina HiSeq System as 87-base-pair reads. Per the authors' processing: A later analysis counted about 80 million unique TCR beta chains across the 690 or so repertoires, and 9 million to 14 million of these chains were shared by at least two donors. To remove PCR and sequencing errors, raw reads were error-corrected and collapsed into unique sequences using a nearest-neighbor algorithm that merged closely related sequences. CDR3 sequences were aligned to IMGT reference sequences to assign V, D and J gene segments. For a sequence to be retained, at least a six-nucleotide match to both a V gene segment and a J gene segment was required. Rearrangements were classified as productive when the CDR3 lacked stop codons and remained in frame with V and J, and all other rearrangements were classified as non-productive. CDR3 was defined according to IMGT convention as the region running from the second conserved V-encoded cysteine to the conserved J-encoded phenylalanine. Sequences without an unambiguous match to a single V gene segment were excluded from the earlier analysis of 450 to 650 of the donors. In an earlier analysis of approximately 560 of the donors, a V segment was called functional when productive rearrangements were above 56.7%, and segregating when the standard deviation between donors exceeded 5%. A statistical classification framework was developed to diagnose cytomegalovirus status using the catalog of TCR beta chain sequences. In a later analysis, V and J genes were assigned by comparing TCR nucleotide sequences against IMGT/GENE-DB human TR gene sequences. Using the TCRdist pipeline, a later analysis assigned CDR3 sequences along with most-parsimonious VDJ recombination scenarios. A later analysis defined each TCR beta chain by its CDR3 amino acid sequence plus V-gene family, and excluded reads lacking a unique V-gene family. A later analysis removed 592 highly shared, low-generation-probability nucleotide sequences to deal with suspected cross-contamination and a sequencing artifact. In a later analysis, a clonal expansion index for each public chain was calculated from normalized within-repertoire ranks of inferred template counts. A later analysis computed generation probabilities with a VDJ recombination model fitted to out-of-frame rearrangements, and checked the results against IGoR. Hypergeometric tests were used in a later analysis to score TCR-TCR, TCR-HLA and TCR-CMV co-occurrence, with a repertoire-size bias correction applied to the TCR pairs. A later analysis estimated false discovery rates by permuting HLA or CMV assignments 20 times. A later analysis grouped co-occurring TCRs with DBSCAN, adding TCRdist sequence similarity when clustering within HLA-allele-positive subsets. Repertoires with fewer than 30,000 or more than 120,000 public chains, plus five repertoires with anomalous nucleotide sharing, were excluded from co-occurrence clustering. Here the immuneACCESS table is served through TCRdb, limited to in-frame sequences with V and J called. Missing clones are a known gap in these copies; in checked studies unresolved V genes cover under half, and the rest lacks a known reason. The D gene and trimming were derived from the DNA, and the V and J assignments and clone size from that table. The sample contains some 110,000 clones, about 79% of them found a single time. Just under 3% of the sample is taken by the ten largest.

Details on this clone: The specificity of this receptor is unknown. Nothing much larger sits one base from this clone, and base qualities are not available.

The cohort comprised hundreds of healthy bone marrow donors. All cohort members were sampled while nominally healthy, although unrecorded immune exposures were likely present. The donor tested CMV seropositive and was one of the 289 seropositive cohort members. A peripheral blood sample was provided by each donor, and peripheral blood mononuclear cells were used for TCR beta sequencing. Genomic DNA extraction from the blood cell samples was performed with the Qiagen DNeasy Blood Extraction Kit. The investigation overall reported the following: Some IMGT-functional V segments, including TRBV6-2 and TRBV6-3, could not be distinguished by the 87-base-pair reads and were therefore excluded. In this cohort, only TCR beta chains were sequenced, and detectable features were limited by the absence of alpha or paired-chain data. The classifier was reported to diagnose cytomegalovirus status with high specificity and sensitivity in both the original cohort and the validation cohort. In a later analysis, several top co-occurrence clusters were reported to appear linked to parvovirus B19, influenza, CMV and Epstein-Barr virus. The study gave a list of over 150 TCR beta chains associated with cytomegalovirus. The only immune exposure information available for the cohort was CMV serostatus. A further reported finding was that TCR beta sequences accurately predicted the HLA-A and HLA-B alleles for most subjects in the first cohort. Three of the identified cytomegalovirus-associated TCR beta chains were confirmed in vitro to be specific for cytomegalovirus antigens. When HLA alleles, especially DR and DQ, strongly co-occurred, attributing TCR associations to individual alleles was difficult. In an earlier analysis of some 540 of the donors, most TCR beta V segments appeared in productive rearrangements about 90% or about 30% of the time, broadly matching IMGT annotations. HLA typing was unavailable for some donors at each locus, so association tests used only the typed subset. Linkage disequilibrium might explain the correlated functional status among segregating V segments, but an unknown experimental factor could not be ruled out. V-gene and J-gene trimming of TCR beta chains was associated with a missense DCLRE1C variant in a later genetic analysis, and the association was replicated in an independent cohort. At a false discovery rate of 0.05, a later analysis linked approximately 18,000 TCR beta sequences to specific HLA alleles. In a later analysis, the rate of TCR association differed among HLA loci, with DRB1 alleles having the most associated TCRs and HLA-C alleles having the fewest. Presence/absence analyses assumed roughly uniform sequencing depth across donors, an assumption that may not hold. Compared with the roughly 710-donor mean, donors in an Asian-associated ancestry cluster had fewer N-insertions in productive TCRs, according to a later genetic analysis. The sequencing pipeline was judged likely to have produced a cluster of highly shared sequence variants as a technical artifact. Most CMV-associated TCR beta chains appeared to be HLA-restricted in a later analysis, and the HLA associations seemed to be driven largely by CMV exposure. The earlier analysis of some 560 of the donors excluded seventeen rarely observed V segments, including chromosome 9 orphons, because counts were too low. Most TCR sequences were seen in very few donors, while some public TCRs were found in many individuals. The authors suggested that the approach could potentially be generalized to other disease states and immunological phenotypes. In a later analysis, HLA-associated TCR beta chains were found to be more clonally expanded and to have lower generation probabilities than equally common non-associated chains.

The receptor comes from a woman between 18 and 29 years old in good health and CMV-seropositive. Rearrangement joined TRBV4-1 to TRBJ2-2, with no confident D gene call. Sequenced sample: PBMCs. The DNA sequence is given as TGCGCCAGCAGCCAAGCTACCGGGGAGCTGTTTTTT. Translated, this is CASSQATGELFF.